This T cell receptor (beta chain) appears in the sequencing data of a study of shared clonotypes between healthy human individuals. This CDR3 comprises 15 residues. Per the germline V gene, CDR1 is SNHLY and CDR2 is FYNNEI. The V end lost 1 base, the J end lost 6 bases, and 13 bases lay between the germline ends. Libraries were prepared by immunoSEQ multiplex PCR; TCRdb keeps only in-frame clonotypes and omits some of them. The sample shows roughly 2 million clones, roughly 94% of them seen only once. This receptor was obtained from a man aged 18 to 30 in good health. Sequencing used naive CD4+ T cells sorted from blood. Subset noted: CD45RA+ positively selected. The chain carries TRBV2 and TRBJ2-1; D ambiguous. Written as DNA, the CDR3 is TGTGCCAGCAGTGAAGAGGGAATAACGGGCAATGAGCAGTTCTTC. Its translation is CASSEEGITGNEQFF.